The 7 T cell receptor beta chains reported below all come from one sample, sequenced in a study of human T cells and chemical hapten exposure. TCRdb reprocessed the RACE reads with MiXCR, giving one entry per CDR3 protein. The table shows approximately 95,000 distinct CDR3 sequences, with around 10% occurring only once. Documented time point: patch test 2, 6 weeks after DPC sensitization. Treatment indicated: therapeutic diphenylcyclopropenone sensitization with weekly scalp DPC. The sequencing used whole blood, collected in connection with sensitization to the hapten diphenylcyclopropenone (DPC). The receptor source for this set is a woman aged 40-49 years with alopecia areata. Some clones in this sample may be carry-over from other donors' samples.

This clonotype was recorded at least ten times. This chain uses TRBV29-1 with TRBJ2-5; TRBD1 might be the D (6 bases). Trimming took off 3 bases at V and 1 base at J, with 9 bases between the two ends. Germline lookup yields CDR1 SQVTM and CDR2 ANQGSEA. The CDR3 length is 13 residues. The CDR3 spells CSVDRGLQETQYF. The CDR3 nucleotides read TGCAGCGTTGACAGGGGCCTCCAAGAGACCCAGTACTTC.

This clonotype was counted ten times or more. CDR3 amino acids: CASSFSPGGAKDTQYF. The CDR3 DNA reads as TGTGCCAGCAGCTTCTCCCCCGGGGGGGCCAAAGATACGCAGTATTTT. The V and J genes are TRBV9 and TRBJ2-3; TRBD2 matches at 8 bases. The CDR3 is 16 residues long. Germline values: CDR1 SGDLS, CDR2 YYNGEE. J was trimmed by 5 bases and V by 4 bases; bases with no gene match: 12.

V is TRBV12-3 or TRBV12-4 and J is TRBJ2-5; D is perhaps TRBD1 or TRBD2 (5 bases each). V lost 6 bases and J lost 5, with 16 bases in between. The CDR3 has 14 residues. Here the CDR3 DNA reads TGTGCCAGCAGACAAAGGGGAGCCGGGGAGACCCAGTACTTC. Encoded protein: CASRQRGAGETQYF.

This clonotype has a count of ten or more. The genes are TRBV7-2 and TRBJ2-1; TRBD1 agrees at 8 bases. Trimming removed 4 bases from V and 2 bases from J; junction bases left unmatched: 16. Germline V CDR1 and CDR2: SGHTA, FQGNSA. The CDR3 totals 19 residues. In DNA, the CDR3 is TGTGCCAGCAGCTCAGTACTAAAACACCGGGACAGGCCCTACAATGAGCAGTTCTTC. Protein: CASSSVLKHRDRPYNEQFF.

This sequence joins TRBV7-9 and TRBJ2-3; tentative D call: TRBD2 (6 bases). From germline, CDR1 is SEHNR and CDR2 FQNEAQ (reference sequence). The CDR3 loop spans 16 amino acids. V lost 3 bases, J lost 3 bases, and 16 bases lay in between. The CDR3 DNA follows: TGTGCCAGCAGCTTGCGGGACCCGGCCCTGACAGATACGCAGTATTTT. It is translated as CASSLRDPALTDTQYF. The whole variable domain, remainder taken from reference TRBV7-9 and TRBJ2-3, is DTGVSQNPRHKITKRGQNVTFRCDPISEHNRLYWYRQTLGQGPEFLTYFQNEAQLEKSRLLSDRFSAERPKGSFSTLEIQRTEQGDSAMYLCASSLRDPALTDTQYFGPGTRLTVL.

This clonotype was seen ten or more times. The V gene is TRBV7-2, the J gene TRBJ2-1; 10 nucleotides align to TRBD2. This CDR3 has 16 amino acids. Unmatched junction bases numbered 6, after V lost 5 bases and J lost 2 bases. Germline-derived CDR1 and CDR2 are SGHTA and FQGNSA. The CDR3 region has the DNA TGTGCCAGCAGCCCGACTAGCGGGCAAACCTACAATGAGCAGTTCTTC. Translated, it gives CASSPTSGQTYNEQFF. Complete variable domain (other parts from reference TRBV7-2 and TRBJ2-1): GAGVSQSPSNKVTEKGKDVELRCDPISGHTALYWYRQSLGQGLEFLIYFQGNSAPDKSGLPSDRFSAERTGGSVSTLTIQRTQQEDSAVYLCASSPTSGQTYNEQFFGPGTRLTVL.

This clonotype came up many times. The chain has TRBV20-1 and TRBJ1-3, with D hard to call. This CDR3 region has 13 residues. From germline, CDR1 is DFQATT and CDR2 SNEGSKA (reference sequence). Trimming removed 6 bases at V and 0 bases at J, with 9 bases between. In nucleotides, the CDR3 is TGCAGTGCCGATCCGAGCTCTGGAAACACCATATATTTT. It translates to CSADPSSGNTIYF.